Sequencing of this T cell receptor beta chain was carried out in a study of T cell responses to AZD1222 COVID-19 vaccine. Study-wide points: Most donors were white British, females outnumbered males, and clonal diversity was possibly underestimated.

This clone was observed once. The antigen remains unidentified. CDR1 MDHEN and CDR2 SYDVKM come from the germline V gene. V gave up 3 bases and J gave up 7 bases, with 9 bases separating them. CDR3 length equals 12 residues. Method: immunoSEQ multiplex PCR; TCRdb's copy keeps in-frame clones and lacks some. The table lists about 120,000 clones, about 92% of them singletons. The V gene is TRBV28, the J gene TRBJ1-2; D is ambiguous. The clonotype originates from an adult in good health. The sample was peripheral blood, taken on day 0 of AZD1222 vaccination. The chain's CDR3 is CASSFRVTGYTF. In nucleotides, the CDR3 is TGTGCCAGCAGTTTTCGGGTGACTGGCTACACCTTC.